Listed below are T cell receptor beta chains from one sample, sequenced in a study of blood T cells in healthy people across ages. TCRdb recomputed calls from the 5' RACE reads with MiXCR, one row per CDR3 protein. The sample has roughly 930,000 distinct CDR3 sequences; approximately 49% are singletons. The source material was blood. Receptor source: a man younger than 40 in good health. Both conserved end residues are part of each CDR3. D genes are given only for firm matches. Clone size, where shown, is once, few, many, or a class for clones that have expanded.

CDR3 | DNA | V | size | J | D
CASSRDVLYEQYF | TGTGCCAGCAGCCGGGACGTACTCTACGAGCAGTACTTC | TRBV7-2 | - | TRBJ2-7 | -
CASSLVRVEGHEQYF | TGTGCCAGCAGCTTAGTTAGGGTGGAGGGCCACGAGCAGTACTTC | TRBV7-2 | - | TRBJ2-7 | -
CASSLGTARPQHF | TGTGCCAGCAGCTTAGGGACAGCGAGGCCCCAGCATTTT | TRBV7-2 | - | TRBJ1-5 | -
CSVETGSGYEQYF | TGCAGCGTTGAAACAGGGTCGGGCTACGAGCAGTACTTC | TRBV29-1 | many | TRBJ2-7 | -
CASSPGTANPREQYF | TGTGCCAGCAGCCCTGGGACAGCTAATCCCCGTGAGCAGTACTTC | TRBV7-9 | once | TRBJ2-7 | TRBD1
CASSRVLAGDYNEQFF | TGTGCCAGCAGCCGGGTCCTAGCGGGGGACTACAATGAGCAGTTCTTC | TRBV4-2 | few | TRBJ2-1 | TRBD2
CASSPQRTDTQYF | TGTGCCAGCAGCCCCCAGCGGACAGATACGCAGTATTTT | TRBV12-3/TRBV12-4 | many | TRBJ2-3 | -
CASRPRTGGYEQYF | TGTGCCAGCCGACCCAGGACAGGGGGTTACGAGCAGTACTTC | TRBV2 | many | TRBJ2-7 | TRBD1
CSAREGAGDTEAFF | TGCAGTGCTAGGGAGGGGGCAGGAGACACTGAAGCTTTCTTT | TRBV20-1 | - | TRBJ1-1 | TRBD1
CSVAFGLGVNEQFF | TGCAGCGTTGCGTTCGGGCTAGGGGTCAATGAGCAGTTCTTC | TRBV29-1 | few | TRBJ2-1 | -
CASSPPLAGGLDEQFF | TGTGCCAGCAGCCCCCCCCTGGCGGGGGGTCTGGATGAGCAGTTCTTC | TRBV4-2 | - | TRBJ2-1 | TRBD2
CASRRRLAGFGYNGQFF | TGTGCCAGCAGGCGTAGACTAGCGGGTTTTGGCTACAATGGGCAGTTCTTC | TRBV28 | - | TRBJ2-1 | TRBD2
CASSQADGPRYF | TGTGCCAGCAGCCAAGCTGACGGTCCAAGGTATTTT | TRBV3-1 | - | TRBJ2-3 | -
CASSRQGATEGYGYTF | TGTGCCAGCAGTCGACAGGGGGCAACCGAAGGCTATGGCTACACCTTC | TRBV6-6 | - | TRBJ1-2 | TRBD1
CSARPERYEQYF | TGCAGTGCTAGACCCGAAAGATACGAGCAGTACTTC | TRBV20-1 | - | TRBJ2-7 | -
CASSLMTGAPYSNQPQHF | TGTGCCAGCAGCTTAATGACAGGGGCCCCGTATAGCAATCAGCCCCAGCATTTT | TRBV7-6 | - | TRBJ1-5 | TRBD1
CSASDWGGSPHSPLHF | TGCAGTGCTAGCGATTGGGGAGGGTCCCCTCATTCACCCCTCCACTTT | TRBV20-1 | - | TRBJ1-6 | -
CASSLLPGLADSGANVLTF | TGTGCCAGCAGCCTACTACCGGGACTAGCGGACTCTGGGGCCAACGTCCTGACTTTC | TRBV27 | few | TRBJ2-6 | TRBD2
CSARIAGGLETQYF | TGCAGTGCTAGGATAGCGGGGGGGCTTGAGACCCAGTACTTC | TRBV20-1 | - | TRBJ2-5 | TRBD2
CASSQGGVGGGRGDTQYF | TGTGCCAGCAGCCAAGGGGGAGTTGGCGGGGGCCGAGGGGATACGCAGTATTTT | TRBV3-1 | - | TRBJ2-3 | -
CATSDLQISWNEQYF | TGTGCCACCAGTGATTTGCAAATCTCGTGGAACGAGCAGTACTTC | TRBV24-1 | - | TRBJ2-7 | -
CASTPRAGSPHEQYF | TGTGCCAGCACCCCTAGGGCTGGATCACCTCACGAGCAGTACTTC | TRBV7-2 | few | TRBJ2-7 | -
CASSDRGIGEQYF | TGTGCCAGCAGTGATCGGGGGATCGGCGAGCAGTACTTC | TRBV2 | - | TRBJ2-7 | -
CSARGGASYEQYF | TGCAGTGCTAGAGGAGGGGCCTCCTACGAGCAGTACTTC | TRBV20-1 | - | TRBJ2-7 | -
CASSHPGAGLHSPLHF | TGTGCCAGCAGCCACCCCGGGGCGGGGTTGCATTCACCCCTCCACTTT | TRBV4-2 | - | TRBJ1-6 | -
CACSFLGSTDTQYF | TGTGCCTGCAGTTTTTTAGGGAGCACAGATACGCAGTATTTT | TRBV27 | - | TRBJ2-3 | -
CAINGTENTEAFF | TGTGCCATCAACGGGACAGAGAACACTGAAGCTTTCTTT | TRBV10-3 | - | TRBJ1-1 | TRBD1
CASSSPGQRDEQYF | TGTGCCAGCAGTTCTCCCGGACAGCGGGACGAGCAGTACTTC | TRBV6-5 | - | TRBJ2-7 | -
CASSQDMAFGYTF | TGTGCCAGCAGTCAGGACATGGCCTTTGGCTACACCTTC | TRBV6-5 | - | TRBJ1-2 | -
CASSQASGSYEQYF | TGTGCCAGCAGCCAAGCTTCGGGATCCTACGAGCAGTACTTC | TRBV3-1 | - | TRBJ2-7 | -
CASSRSPVAGEETQYF | TGTGCCAGCAGCCGAAGCCCGGTAGCGGGCGAAGAGACCCAGTACTTC | TRBV4-2 | few | TRBJ2-5 | TRBD2
CASSAYDSYEQYF | TGTGCCAGCAGCGCCTATGACTCCTACGAGCAGTACTTC | TRBV7-2 | few | TRBJ2-7 | -
CASSPTTGRIDEKLFF | TGCGCCAGCAGCCCCACGACAGGGAGAATTGATGAAAAACTGTTTTTT | TRBV5-1 | - | TRBJ1-4 | TRBD1
CATSDAGTGVETQYF | TGTGCCACCAGTGATGCCGGGACAGGGGTTGAGACCCAGTACTTC | TRBV24-1 | few | TRBJ2-5 | TRBD1
CASSLRQASGANVLTF | TGTGCCAGCAGTTTACGCCAGGCCTCTGGGGCCAACGTCCTGACTTTC | TRBV12-3/TRBV12-4 | few | TRBJ2-6 | -
CASSPGRARAAKNIQYF | TGCGCCAGCAGCCCTGGACGGGCCAGGGCGGCCAAAAACATTCAGTACTTC | TRBV4-1 | few | TRBJ2-4 | -
CASSERGLGLGQQFF | TGTGCCAGCAGCGAGAGGGGGTTAGGACTAGGTCAGCAGTTCTTC | TRBV9 | few | TRBJ2-1 | -
CASSYSVGTGGYGYTF | TGTGCCAGCAGTTACTCGGTGGGCACAGGGGGTTATGGCTACACCTTC | TRBV6-5 | few | TRBJ1-2 | TRBD1
CASSEGKNSLWNEKLFF | TGTGCCAGCAGTGAAGGGAAGAACAGTCTTTGGAATGAAAAACTGTTTTTT | TRBV2 | - | TRBJ1-4 | -
CASSYSWGVQETQYF | TGTGCCAGCAGTTACTCATGGGGGGTACAAGAGACCCAGTACTTC | TRBV6-5 | - | TRBJ2-5 | -
CASSSPELAVYEQYF | TGTGCCAGCAGTAGCCCTGAGCTAGCGGTCTACGAGCAGTACTTC | TRBV27 | few | TRBJ2-7 | TRBD2
CSVPDRVSNQPQHF | TGCAGTGTCCCGGACAGGGTCAGCAATCAGCCCCAGCATTTT | TRBV20-1 | few | TRBJ1-5 | TRBD1
CASRVFSSGNTIYF | TGTGCCAGCAGAGTGTTCAGCTCTGGAAACACCATATATTTT | TRBV28 | - | TRBJ1-3 | -
CATSDSSPGNQPQHF | TGTGCCACCAGTGATTCTAGTCCCGGCAATCAGCCCCAGCATTTT | TRBV24-1 | - | TRBJ1-5 | -
CASSVQGLEQFF | TGCGCCAGCAGCGTACAGGGTCTTGAGCAGTTCTTC | TRBV5-1 | - | TRBJ2-1 | -
CAWRRGLNNSPLHF | TGTGCCTGGAGGCGGGGTCTGAATAATTCACCCCTCCACTTT | TRBV30 | - | TRBJ1-6 | -
CASSLGTSGVIMQYF | TGCGCCAGCAGCTTGGGTACTAGCGGGGTTATAATGCAGTACTTC | TRBV5-1 | - | TRBJ2-5 | TRBD2
CASTLKFLGAYEQYF | TGTGCCAGCACCTTGAAGTTTCTGGGGGCCTACGAGCAGTACTTC | TRBV27 | few | TRBJ2-7 | -
CSVEASARDTQYF | TGCAGCGTTGAGGCTAGCGCACGAGATACGCAGTATTTT | TRBV29-1 | - | TRBJ2-3 | -
CASSLGQARPYEQYF | TGCGCCAGCAGCTTGGGTCAGGCTAGACCCTACGAGCAGTACTTC | TRBV5-1 | - | TRBJ2-7 | -
CASSSEEGVYGYTF | TGTGCCAGCAGCTCCGAGGAGGGAGTCTATGGCTACACCTTC | TRBV7-9 | - | TRBJ1-2 | -
CASSGPGGINTEAFF | TGTGCCAGCAGTGGACCAGGGGGGATTAACACTGAAGCTTTCTTT | TRBV12-3/TRBV12-4 | - | TRBJ1-1 | TRBD1
CASRPGQTYGYTF | TGTGCCAGCAGGCCGGGACAAACATATGGCTACACCTTC | TRBV6-2/TRBV6-3 | - | TRBJ1-2 | -